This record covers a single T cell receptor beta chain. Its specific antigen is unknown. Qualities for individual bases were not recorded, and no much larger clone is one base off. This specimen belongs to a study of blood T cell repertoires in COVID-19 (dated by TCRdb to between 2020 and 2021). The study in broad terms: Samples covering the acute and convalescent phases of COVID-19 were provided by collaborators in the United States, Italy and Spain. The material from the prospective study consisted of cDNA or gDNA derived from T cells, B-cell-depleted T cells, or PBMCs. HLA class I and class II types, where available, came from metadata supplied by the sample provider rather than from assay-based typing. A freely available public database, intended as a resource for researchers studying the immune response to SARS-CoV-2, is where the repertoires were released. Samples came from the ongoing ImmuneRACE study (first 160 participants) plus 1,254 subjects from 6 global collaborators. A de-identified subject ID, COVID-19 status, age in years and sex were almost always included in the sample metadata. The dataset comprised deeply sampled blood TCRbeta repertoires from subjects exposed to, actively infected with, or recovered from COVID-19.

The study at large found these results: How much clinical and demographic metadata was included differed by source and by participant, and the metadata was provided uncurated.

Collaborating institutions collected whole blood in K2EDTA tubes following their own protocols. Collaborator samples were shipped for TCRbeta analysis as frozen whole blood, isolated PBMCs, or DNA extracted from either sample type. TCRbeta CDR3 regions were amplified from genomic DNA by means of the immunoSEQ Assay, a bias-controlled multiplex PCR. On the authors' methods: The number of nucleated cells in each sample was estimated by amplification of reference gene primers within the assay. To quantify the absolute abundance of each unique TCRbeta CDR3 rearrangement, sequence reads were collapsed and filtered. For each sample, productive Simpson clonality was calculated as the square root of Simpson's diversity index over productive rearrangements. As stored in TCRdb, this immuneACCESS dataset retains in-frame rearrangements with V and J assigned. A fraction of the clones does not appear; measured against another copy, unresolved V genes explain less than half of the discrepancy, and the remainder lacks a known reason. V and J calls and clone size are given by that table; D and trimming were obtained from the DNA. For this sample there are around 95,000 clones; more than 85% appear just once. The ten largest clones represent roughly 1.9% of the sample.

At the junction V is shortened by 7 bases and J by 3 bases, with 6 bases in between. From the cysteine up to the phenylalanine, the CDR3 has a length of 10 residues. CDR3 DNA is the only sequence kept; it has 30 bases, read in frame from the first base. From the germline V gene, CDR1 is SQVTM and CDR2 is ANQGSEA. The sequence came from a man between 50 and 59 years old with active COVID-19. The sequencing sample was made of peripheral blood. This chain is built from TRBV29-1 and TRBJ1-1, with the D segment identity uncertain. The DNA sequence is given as TGCAGCGCCCGGGACACTGAAGCTTTCTTT. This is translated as CSARDTEAFF.